Below are 27 T cell receptor beta chains sequenced from a single sample in a study of cytomegalovirus exposure and HLA in healthy donors. It was with 60 Vbeta and 13 Jbeta primers that the PCR ran. Using immunoSEQ multiplex PCR, the repertoire was profiled, and TCRdb retains in-frame clones only, with some absent. The data show about 180,000 clones, with 60% to 85% seen just once and under 7.5% held by the top ten. The sample was PBMCs. The source of these receptors is a man aged 35-49 years in good health and CMV-seronegative.

This clone was counted many times. The J gene is TRBJ1-1, the V gene TRBV4-3; no firm D call. Trimming removed 0 bases from V and 1 base from J, with 3 bases in between. The CDR3 extends over 13 amino acids. The germline gives CDR1 LGHNA, CDR2 YSLEER. DNA of the CDR3: TGCGCCAGCAGCCAAGATAAGAACACTGAAGCTTTCTTT. This encodes CASSQDKNTEAFF.

The J gene is TRBJ1-5, the V gene TRBV6-1; D possibly corresponds to TRBD1 (5 bases). CDR1 MNHNS and CDR2 SASEGT come from the germline V gene. The CDR3 is made up of 13 amino acids. V shed 4 bases and J shed 5 bases, with 9 bases lying between them. CDR3 residues: CASSAQGYQPQHF. CDR3 nucleotide sequence: TGTGCCAGCAGTGCGCAGGGCTATCAGCCCCAGCATTTT.

The chain combines TRBV7-3 with TRBJ2-1, with TRBD2 as a possible D gene (5 bases). The germline V gene has CDR1 SGHTA and CDR2 FQGTGA. The CDR3 spans 15 residues. V lost 5 bases, J lost 4 bases, and 15 bases lay in between. The CDR3 DNA sequence: TGTGCCAGCAGCCTTGGCACTAGTGGTTACAATGAGCAGTTCTTC. Translating it yields CASSLGTSGYNEQFF.

The chain couples TRBV7-2 to TRBJ1-2; D call uncertain. This CDR3 has 15 residues. V was cut by 1 base and J by 7 bases, with 16 bases left in between. Per the germline V gene, CDR1 is SGHTA and CDR2 is FQGNSA. The CDR3 nucleotides read TGTGCCAGCAGCTTAGGAGGGTCGGCGGGAGTTGGCTACACCTTC. Translated: CASSLGGSAGVGYTF. The variable domain in full, completed from reference TRBV7-2 and TRBJ1-2, reads GAGVSQSPSNKVTEKGKDVELRCDPISGHTALYWYRQSLGQGLEFLIYFQGNSAPDKSGLPSDRFSAERTGGSVSTLTIQRTQQEDSAVYLCASSLGGSAGVGYTFGSGTRLTVV.

The chain recombines TRBV6-1 with TRBJ2-1; D is unclear. The CDR3 is 14 residues long. V shed 7 bases and J shed 12 bases, with 22 bases lying between them. Germline lookup yields CDR1 MNHNS and CDR2 SASEGT. CDR3 sequence (DNA): TGTGCCAGCACTGGCACGCAGGCCCCAGTGGGGCAGTTCTTC. It translates to CASTGTQAPVGQFF.

This chain connects TRBV19 to TRBJ2-2, with TRBD2 identical over 9 bases. The V segment lost 6 bases and the J segment 4 bases; nucleotides outside the gene matches: 6. The CDR3 spans 15 residues. The germline gives CDR1 LNHDA, CDR2 SQIVND (reference sequence). The CDR3 sequence is CASSEREVVTGELFF. The CDR3 nucleotides read TGTGCCAGTAGCGAGCGGGAGGTCGTCACCGGGGAGCTGTTTTTT.

This rearrangement joins TRBV5-1 to TRBJ2-7; tentatively, D is TRBD1 (6 bases). V was cut by 0 bases and J by 5 bases, with 12 bases left in between. Germline V lookup: CDR1 SGHRS, CDR2 YFSETQ. This CDR3 has 14 amino acids. The CDR3 DNA sequence: TGCGCCAGCAGCTTGGTAACAGGGTCCCACGAGCAGTACTTC. Translating gives CASSLVTGSHEQYF.

The chain joins TRBV29-1 to TRBJ1-5; D ambiguous. The CDR3 extends over 13 amino acids. V lost 1 base to trimming and J lost 5 bases, with 9 bases between them. Germline CDR1 reads SQVTM; CDR2 reads ANQGSEA. CDR3 region: CSVEGEGDQPQHF. As DNA, the CDR3 is TGCAGCGTTGAAGGGGAGGGTGATCAGCCCCAGCATTTT.

Points on this clone: An end of the junction does not agree with germline; a read error may underlie this. Other nucleotide sequences in the sample specify the same CDR3. V gene TRBV7-2 combines with J gene TRBJ2-7; D gene unclear. CDR1 SGHTA and CDR2 FQGNSA come from the germline V gene. The CDR3 has 13 residues. The chain's CDR3 is CASSPRMSYEQYF. For the CDR3, the DNA is TGTGCCAGCAGCCCGAGAATGTCCTACGAGCAATACTTC.

The gene calls are TRBV6-6 and TRBJ2-1; perhaps TRBD2 as D (6 bases). CDR3 length: 13 amino acids. CDR1 and CDR2 (germline): MNHNY, SVGAGI (reference sequence). V was pared by 5 bases and J by 7 bases, with 12 bases between. This CDR3 reads CASSTRLENEQFF. The CDR3 nucleotides read TGTGCCAGCAGTACCCGACTAGAAAATGAGCAGTTCTTC.

The rearrangement links TRBV6-4 to TRBJ2-1; 9 bases are a match to TRBD2. The CDR3 has 15 amino acids. V trimming: 2 bases; J trimming: 8 bases; junction bases outside the gene matches: 7. Germline CDR1 reads MRHNA; CDR2 reads SNTAGT. The CDR3 region is CASSDQGRGGHEQFF. The DNA of the CDR3 is TGTGCCAGCAGTGACCAAGGGCGGGGGGGCCATGAGCAGTTCTTC.

The V call is TRBV5-5, the J call TRBJ2-7; 14 nucleotides align to TRBD2. Germline CDR1 and CDR2: SGHKS and YYEKEE (reference sequence). J gave up 3 bases and V 0 bases, and 2 bases lay outside the gene matches. CDR3 length: 16 amino acids. CDR3 sequence: CASSLGLAGGVYEQYF. CDR3 in DNA: TGTGCCAGCAGCTTGGGACTAGCGGGAGGGGTCTACGAGCAGTACTTC.

This chain joins TRBV6-6 and TRBJ1-5; D remains unclear. This CDR3 region has 14 residues. V lost 2 bases, J lost 5 bases, and 10 bases lay in between. The V gene's germline CDR1 is MNHNY and CDR2 SVGAGI (reference sequence). The CDR3 reads CASSYEGSYQPQHF. The CDR3 DNA reads as TGTGCCAGCAGTTACGAGGGTTCGTATCAGCCCCAGCATTTT.

This chain connects TRBV6-4 to TRBJ1-4; 8 bases match TRBD1. Unmatched junction bases numbered 6, after V lost 2 bases and J lost 7 bases. CDR1 and CDR2 (germline): MRHNA, SNTAGT. This CDR3 spans 15 amino acids. The CDR3 bases are TGTGCCAGCAGTGACGACAGGGGCGGGGGTGAAAAACTGTTTTTT. Translated: CASSDDRGGGEKLFF.

The chain recombines TRBV27 with TRBJ1-2, with a possible D match to TRBD1 (6 bases). Germline V gene lookup returns CDR1 MNHEY and CDR2 SMNVEV (reference sequence). Trimming took 9 bases from V and 5 from J, leaving 13 bases between them. The CDR3 consists of 12 residues. CDR3 sequence: CASGQSLYGYTF. DNA of the CDR3: TGTGCCAGTGGACAGTCCCTTTATGGCTACACCTTC.

The genes are TRBV29-1 and TRBJ1-1; weak D call: TRBD1 (6 bases). CDR3 length equals 13 residues. V lost 4 bases and J lost 0, with 9 bases in between. Germline CDR1 SQVTM, CDR2 ANQGSEA. The CDR3 nucleotides read TGCAGCGTTGGGGGGCACGTGAACACTGAAGCTTTCTTT. Translation gives CSVGGHVNTEAFF. Supplemented by reference TRBV29-1 and TRBJ1-1, the full variable domain reads SAVISQKPSRDICQRGTSLTIQCQVDSQVTMMFWYRQQPGQSLTLIATANQGSEATYESGFVIDKFPISRPNLTFSTLTVSNMSPEDSSIYLCSVGGHVNTEAFFGQGTRLTVV.

This clone was counted a single time. This chain links TRBV11-2 with TRBJ2-3; D is undetermined. V was pared by 4 bases and J by 3 bases, with 17 bases between. The germline V gene encodes CDR1 SGHAT and CDR2 FQNNGV. The CDR3 loop spans 16 amino acids. CDR3 loop: CASSSFASLPTDTQYF. The CDR3 DNA is TGTGCCAGCAGCTCCTTCGCGTCCCTCCCGACAGATACGCAGTATTTT. Combining the CDR3 with reference TRBV11-2 and TRBJ2-3 gives the whole variable domain EAGVAQSPRYKIIEKRQSVAFWCNPISGHATLYWYQQILGQGPKLLIQFQNNGVVDDSQLPKDRFSAERLKGVDSTLKIQPAKLEDSAVYLCASSSFASLPTDTQYFGPGTRLTVL.

The rearrangement links TRBV29-1 to TRBJ1-1; D unclear. This CDR3 is 11 amino acids long. V was pared by 5 bases and J by 0 bases, with 4 bases between. Germline V gene sequence: CDR1 SQVTM, CDR2 ANQGSEA. This CDR3 is CSVSLNTEAFF. The CDR3 coding sequence is TGCAGCGTTTCTCTGAACACTGAAGCTTTCTTT.

This clone has just a few counts. This chain joins TRBV5-6 and TRBJ1-3; D not certain. Trimming removed 0 bases from V and 4 bases from J, with 11 bases in between. This CDR3 has 15 amino acids. Per the germline V gene, CDR1 is SGHDT and CDR2 is YYEEEE. The CDR3 region has the DNA TGTGCCAGCAGCTTGGAGGCGGGCGGAGGAAACACCATATATTTT. Its translation is CASSLEAGGGNTIYF.

The chain has TRBV6-1 and TRBJ2-7; 7 bases match TRBD1. The CDR3 length is 14 residues. Germline V gives CDR1 MNHNS, CDR2 SASEGT. V was clipped by 6 bases and J by 0 bases; unmatched bases: 5. The CDR3 protein is CASRPTGLSYEQYF. DNA of the CDR3: TGTGCCAGCAGACCGACAGGGCTCTCCTACGAGCAGTACTTC.

J is TRBJ2-1 and V is TRBV23-1; a possible D gene is TRBD2 (5 bases). TRBV23-1 is an open reading frame, and its role is uncertain. Trimming left V 4 bases short and J 0 bases short, with 10 bases between. This CDR3 is 15 amino acids long. CDR3 sequence reads: CASSLRGVSYNEQFF. The CDR3 DNA follows: TGCGCCAGCAGTCTTCGGGGTGTCTCCTACAATGAGCAGTTCTTC.

The table lists this clone with a count of one. The rearrangement uses TRBV14 and TRBJ2-3; weak D call: TRBD1 (5 bases). The CDR3 contains 15 residues. Germline lookup yields CDR1 SGHDN and CDR2 FVKESK. V lost 4 bases and J 6 bases, leaving 17 bases between the germline ends. For the CDR3, the DNA is TGTGCCAGCAGCCCGAGCGACAGACTGATGGATACGCAGTATTTT. Its translation is CASSPSDRLMDTQYF.

The chain employs TRBV19 and TRBJ2-5, with D possibly being TRBD1 (6 bases). Germline lookup yields CDR1 LNHDA and CDR2 SQIVND (reference sequence). V was shortened by 4 bases and J by 1 base, with 7 bases between the two germline ends. The CDR3 is made up of 13 amino acids. The CDR3 DNA reads TGTGCCAGTAGTAAGGACAGCCAAGAGACCCAGTACTTC. This encodes CASSKDSQETQYF.

The rearrangement links TRBV19 to TRBJ2-7, with 9 bases fitting TRBD1. The CDR3 consists of 14 residues. Germline CDR1 reads LNHDA; CDR2 reads SQIVND (reference sequence). Trimming at V came to 4 bases and at J to 6 bases, leaving 7 bases not matched to a gene. Here the CDR3 reads CASSTTTGGGEQYF. In nucleotides, the CDR3 is TGTGCCAGTAGTACGACGACAGGGGGAGGCGAGCAGTACTTC.

The J gene is TRBJ2-5, the V gene TRBV30; TRBD2 agrees at 8 bases. Per germline, CDR1 GTSNPN and CDR2 SVGIG (reference sequence). V shed 2 bases and J 8 bases; nucleotides not matched to a gene: 13. The CDR3 runs 15 residues. Here the CDR3 reads CAWSPGGAGGRTQYF. The CDR3 DNA reads as TGTGCCTGGAGTCCCGGGGGGGCGGGGGGTCGAACCCAGTACTTC.

The chain carries TRBV9 and TRBJ1-4; a possible D gene is TRBD1 (5 bases). Trimming cost V 0 bases and J 1 base, with 7 bases left between them. CDR3 length equals 15 residues. Germline V lookup: CDR1 SGDLS, CDR2 YYNGEE. CDR3 DNA: TGTGCCAGCAGCGTAGCAGGGCAAACTAATGAAAAACTGTTTTTT. Its translation is CASSVAGQTNEKLFF.

The count of this clone is one. The V and J genes are TRBV18 and TRBJ1-1; 8 nucleotides align to TRBD1. Germline V gives CDR1 KGHSH, CDR2 LQKENI. The CDR3 sequence is 16 residues long. With 1 base clipped from V and 0 bases from J, the junction kept 4 bases outside the gene matches. The CDR3 reads CASSPRTGTMNTEAFF. The CDR3 region has the DNA TGTGCCAGCTCACCACGGACAGGGACTATGAACACTGAAGCTTTCTTT.